These 10 T cell receptor beta chains share one sample of origin, sequenced in a study of T cells in Graves' hyperthyroidism and ophthalmopathy. Amplified regions were TCR beta CDR3 sequences from RNA transcripts. Using the HTBI primer set, a first-round RT-PCR was run on the TCR CDR3. From the multiplex PCR reads, TCRdb called clonotypes with MiXCR, one entry per CDR3 protein. Of around 390,000 distinct CDR3 sequences in the sample, roughly 15% were seen once. Sequencing was performed on blood. The receptors derive from a woman aged 25 to 45 with Graves' ophthalmopathy.

At least ten counts were recorded for this clonotype. The chain has TRBV12-3 or TRBV12-4 and TRBJ2-1, with TRBD1 matching over 7 bases. V was pared by 3 bases and J by 5 bases, with 4 bases of the junction left unmatched. The CDR3 is 14 residues long. CDR3 in amino acids: CASSFGTANNEQFF. As DNA, the CDR3 is TGTGCCAGCAGTTTTGGGACAGCTAACAATGAGCAGTTCTTC.

This clonotype was found a few times. V is TRBV6-1 and J is TRBJ1-3; D may be TRBD1 (6 bases). The CDR3 sequence is 15 residues long. V lost 7 bases, J lost 0 bases, and 13 bases lay in between. Germline V lookup: CDR1 MNHNS, CDR2 SASEGT. CDR3 DNA: TGTGCCAGCAATCCTACAGGGAACTCTGGAAACACCATATATTTT. This gives the protein CASNPTGNSGNTIYF.

This clonotype occurred many times. J is TRBJ2-7 and V is TRBV12-3 or TRBV12-4; possibly TRBD2 for D (6 bases). The CDR3 is 13 amino acids. V dropped 6 bases and J dropped 3 bases, with 12 bases sitting between them. The CDR3 reads CASSDPGVYEQYF. The DNA for the CDR3 is TGTGCCAGCAGCGACCCGGGGGTCTACGAGCAGTACTTC.

The table lists this clonotype with many counts. The V gene is TRBV2, the J gene TRBJ1-5; 11 nucleotides agree with TRBD1. V lost 6 bases to trimming and J lost 7 bases; unmatched junction nucleotides: 5. Germline CDR1 is SNHLY and CDR2 is FYNNEI. CDR3 length equals 14 residues. Written as DNA, the CDR3 is TGTGCCAGCAGCCCGGGACAGGGGGTACAGCCCCAGCATTTT. Its protein is CASSPGQGVQPQHF. Based on the CDR3 plus reference TRBV2 and TRBJ1-5, the full variable domain is EPEVTQTPSHQVTQMGQEVILRCVPISNHLYFYWYRQILGQKVEFLVSFYNNEISEKSEIFDDQFSVERPDGSNFTLKIRSTKLEDSAMYFCASSPGQGVQPQHFGDGTRLSIL.

This chain connects TRBV14 to TRBJ1-5; D ambiguous. This CDR3 has 15 amino acids. The V and J ends lost 4 bases and 1 base respectively, with 11 bases between them. Germline V lookup: CDR1 SGHDN, CDR2 FVKESK. The chain's CDR3 is CASSPQPLSNQPQHF. The CDR3, as DNA: TGTGCCAGCAGCCCACAACCGTTGAGCAATCAGCCCCAGCATTTT.

This clonotype was seen at least ten times. J is TRBJ2-3 and V is TRBV6-1; D perhaps matches TRBD1 (8 bases). The CDR3 contains 17 residues. V was clipped by 1 base and J by 2 bases, with 16 bases between them. Germline V CDR1 and CDR2: MNHNS, SASEGT. This CDR3 is CASSEGEGQDYTDTQYF. The CDR3 DNA sequence: TGTGCCAGCAGTGAAGGGGAGGGACAGGATTACACAGATACGCAGTATTTT.

The rearrangement uses TRBV19 and TRBJ1-2; D ambiguous. CDR3 length: 14 amino acids. V lost 5 bases and J 4 bases, leaving 14 bases between the germline ends. CDR1 and CDR2 from the germline V gene are LNHDA and SQIVND (reference sequence). In nucleotides, the CDR3 is TGTGCCAGTAGTTCCTCCGGGAGAGCCTATGGCTACACCTTC. Translation: CASSSSGRAYGYTF.

The gene calls are TRBV19 and TRBJ2-2, with D perhaps assigned TRBD1 or TRBD2 (6 bases each). Per the germline V gene, CDR1 is LNHDA and CDR2 is SQIVND (reference sequence). The CDR3 length is 13 residues. The ends were cut back, 10 bases at V and 3 bases at J, with 12 bases in the middle. CDR3 nucleotide sequence: TGTGCCACTTACAGGGAGGACACCGGGGAGCTGTTTTTT. Translation gives CATYREDTGELFF.

This clonotype was seen ten or more times. This chain uses TRBV20-1 with TRBJ1-6; 9 bases match TRBD1. Germline CDR1 and CDR2: DFQATT and SNEGSKA (reference sequence). The V segment lost 7 bases and the J segment 6 bases; nucleotides outside the gene matches: 4. This CDR3 has 13 residues. The CDR3 sequence is CSVPGQGNSPLHF. The CDR3 DNA is TGCAGTGTCCCGGGACAGGGTAATTCACCCCTCCACTTT.

This clonotype was found many times. The chain joins TRBV28 to TRBJ2-3, with D maybe TRBD2 (5 bases). CDR1 and CDR2 (germline): MDHEN, SYDVKM. This CDR3 contains 15 residues. With 8 bases removed from V and 4 bases from J, the gap between germline ends came to 19 bases. As DNA, the CDR3 is TGTGCCAGCCTTAGTAGTAGGTTCGGGGCAGATACGCAGTATTTT. This gives the protein CASLSSRFGADTQYF.